A selection of T cell receptor beta chains follows, all from one sample in a study of cytomegalovirus exposure and HLA in healthy donors. Method: immunoSEQ multiplex PCR; TCRdb's copy keeps in-frame clones and lacks some. The sample has about 110,000 clones; almost 90% are singletons. Sequencing input: PBMCs. These receptors were collected from a woman under 30 in good health and CMV-seronegative. The CDR3 runs from the conserved cysteine through the conserved F or W. A D gene is named only where the DNA matches it firmly. A clone size is listed for some rows: how often the clone was seen (once, few, many), or a class if it is expanded.

>TRBJ2-7|TRBV9|TRBD1|-
TGTGCCAGCAGCTTGACGACAGGGACCTACTCCTACGAGCAGTACTTC
CASSLTTGTYSYEQYF
>TRBJ2-5|TRBV9|-|-
TGTGCCAGCAGCGTAGGAACGACTAGTCTCCAAGAGACCCAGTACTTC
CASSVGTTSLQETQYF
>TRBJ2-7|TRBV9|TRBD2|-
TGTGCCAGCAGCGTAGGGACTAGCCCCTCCTACGAGCAGTACTTC
CASSVGTSPSYEQYF
>TRBJ2-5|TRBV19|TRBD2|-
TGTGCCAGTAGTATGGGACTAGGGGAACAAGAGACCCAGTACTTC
CASSMGLGEQETQYF
>TRBJ2-7|TRBV18|TRBD2|-
TGTGCCAGCTCACCCCCTGGGCGCGCGGGGGTCTACGAGCAGTACTTC
CASSPPGRAGVYEQYF
>TRBJ2-1|TRBV7-3|TRBD2|-
TGTGCCAGCAGCTTAATGGGGGGGGTGGACAATGAGCAGTTCTTC
CASSLMGGVDNEQFF
>TRBJ2-3|TRBV5-4|TRBD2|-
TGTGCCAGCAGCTTGGATTTTAGCGGGGGCACAGATACGCAGTATTTT
CASSLDFSGGTDTQYF
>TRBJ2-2|TRBV6-1|-|-
TGTGCCAGCAGCCCCTCGGAGGGCGGGGAGCTGTTTTTT
CASSPSEGGELFF
>TRBJ2-2|TRBV19|TRBD1|-
TGTGCCAGTAGTCCGCGACAGGGGGCCGGGGAGCTGTTTTTT
CASSPRQGAGELFF
>TRBJ1-3|TRBV27|-|once
TGTGCCAGCAGTTCCGGACTTCTGAGCTCTGGAAACACCATATATTTT
CASSSGLLSSGNTIYF
>TRBJ2-7|TRBV19|-|-
TGTGCCAGTAGTATCCAGGGTGGAACCTACGAGCAGTACTTC
CASSIQGGTYEQYF
>TRBJ2-1|TRBV4-1|-|once
TGCGCCAGCAGCCAAGTTGGAGGACGGCGTGAGCAGTTCTTC
CASSQVGGRREQFF
>TRBJ1-2|TRBV6-6|TRBD1|-
TGTGCCAGCAGTCCGACAGGGGACTATGGCTACACCTTC
CASSPTGDYGYTF
>TRBJ1-2|TRBV6-5|-|-
TGTGCCAGCAGTTACAGGGGAAATGGCTACACCTTC
CASSYRGNGYTF
>TRBJ2-5|TRBV7-2|TRBD1|-
TGTGCCAGCAGCCCGGGACAGCTCTACCAAGAGACCCAGTACTTC
CASSPGQLYQETQYF
>TRBJ2-3|TRBV7-8|-|-
TGTGCCAGCAGCTGGGCTAGCACAGATACGCAGTATTTT
CASSWASTDTQYF
>TRBJ1-1|TRBV5-6|TRBD1|-
TGTGCCAGCAGTTACGGACAGGGAATGAACACTGAAGCTTTCTTT
CASSYGQGMNTEAFF
>TRBJ1-2|TRBV19|-|few
TGTGCCAGTAGTATACCAGGGTATGGCTACACCTTC
CASSIPGYGYTF
>TRBJ1-3|TRBV6-5|-|-
TGTGCCAGCAGTTCAGCGGGCTCTGGAAACACCATATATTTT
CASSSAGSGNTIYF
>TRBJ1-1|TRBV28|-|once
TGTGCCAGCAGTGGCCGGCGGTCTGCTTTCTTT
CASSGRRSAFF
>TRBJ2-7|TRBV11-2|TRBD1|-
TGTGCCAGCAGCAAAGAGGACAGGGCCTACGAGCAGTACTTC
CASSKEDRAYEQYF
>TRBJ2-7|TRBV7-8|TRBD2|-
TGTGCCAGTAGGCGGGGGGACAACTCCTACGAGCAGTACTTC
CASRRGDNSYEQYF
>TRBJ2-3|TRBV18|TRBD1|-
TGTGCCAGCTCACCGGGGACAGCAGATACGCAGTATTTT
CASSPGTADTQYF
>TRBJ2-1|TRBV9|TRBD2|-
TGTGCCAGCAGCGTAGCACCAACTAGCGGGAGACCGGTGAATGAGCAGTTCTTC
CASSVAPTSGRPVNEQFF
>TRBJ1-2|TRBV7-9|-|few
TGTGCCAGCAGCTTAACTGATGGCTACACCTTC
CASSLTDGYTF
>TRBJ1-2|TRBV6-5|-|once
TGTGCCAGCAGTTACTCGAGTGGACAGATCAACTATGGCTACACCTTC
CASSYSSGQINYGYTF
>TRBJ2-1|TRBV7-2|-|-
TGTGCCAGCAGCCAAGCGATGTTATCCTACAATGAGCAGTTCTTC
CASSQAMLSYNEQFF
>TRBJ1-1|TRBV7-2|TRBD1|-
TGTGCCAGCAGCTTAGGGGACAGGGCGAACACTGAAGCTTTCTTT
CASSLGDRANTEAFF
>TRBJ1-4|TRBV28|TRBD1|many
TGTGCCAGCAGTCTATTACAGGGGGAGACAGAAAAACTGTTTTTT
CASSLLQGETEKLFF
>TRBJ1-2|TRBV4-3|TRBD1|-
TGCGCCAGCAGCGACGACAGGGGTGGCTACACCTTC
CASSDDRGGYTF
>TRBJ2-1|TRBV5-1|-|once
TGCGCCAGCAGCTTGGGTTCCAGGGGACATGAGCAGTTCTTC
CASSLGSRGHEQFF
>TRBJ1-3|TRBV5-1|-|-
TGCGCCAGCAGCTTGGCGTCAGGGTCTTCCTCTGGAAACACCATATATTTT
CASSLASGSSSGNTIYF
>TRBJ2-1|TRBV7-7|-|-
TGTGCCAGCAGCATCGGACACCTAGTTCCCTACAATGAGCAGTTCTTC
CASSIGHLVPYNEQFF
>TRBJ2-7|TRBV6-5|-|-
TGTGCCAGCAGCCCAGGACTATCCTACGAGCAGTACTTC
CASSPGLSYEQYF
>TRBJ2-4|TRBV5-6|TRBD2|-
TGTGCCAGCAGCTTGTTTAGCGGGCGTTTCGGGTCCAAAAACATTCAGTACTTC
CASSLFSGRFGSKNIQYF
>TRBJ2-1|TRBV27|TRBD1|-
TGTGCCAGCAGTGCCAACCGGGACAGGGAGGTCGCTGAGCAGTTCTTC
CASSANRDREVAEQFF
>TRBJ2-4|TRBV7-2|-|-
TGTGCCAGCAGCGAAGCAGGGGCAAGCATTCAGTACTTC
CASSEAGASIQYF
>TRBJ2-7|TRBV21-1|-|-
TGTGCCAGCAGCGCAAGGACTGCCACCTACGAGCAGTACTTC
CASSARTATYEQYF
>TRBJ2-7|TRBV7-9|TRBD1|-
TGTGCCAGCAGCGCCGGGACAGGGGGAGGCGAGCAGTACTTC
CASSAGTGGGEQYF
>TRBJ1-4|TRBV27|TRBD1|-
TGTGCCAGCAGTGATGGACAGGGGGGCGAAAAACTGTTTTTT
CASSDGQGGEKLFF
>TRBJ2-1|TRBV7-3|TRBD2|-
TGTGCCAGCAGCTTCATTCTAGCGGGGGGCTCCGGGACCTACAATGAGCAGTTCTTC
CASSFILAGGSGTYNEQFF
>TRBJ1-6|TRBV9|-|-
TGTGCCAGCAGCCCAAGTCCCTCTAACGCGGCGGGGTTTTTCTATAATTCACCCCTCCACTTT
CASSPSPSNAAGFFYNSPLHF
>TRBJ1-2|TRBV6-4|-|once
TGTGCCAGCAGCGTCCGGACGGGGGAATACTATGGCTACACCTTC
CASSVRTGEYYGYTF
>TRBJ2-2|TRBV4-3|-|-
TGCGCCAGCAGCCAAGAAGAGTTATTCGGGAGTCCCGGGGAGCTGTTTTTT
CASSQEELFGSPGELFF
>TRBJ2-7|TRBV30|TRBD1|-
TGTGCCTGGAGTGTAACAGGGGGATACGAGCAGTACTTC
CAWSVTGGYEQYF
>TRBJ1-1|TRBV5-1|TRBD1|-
TGCGCCAGCAGCTTGGGGGACAGCAGGGTGGAAGCTTTCTTT
CASSLGDSRVEAFF
>TRBJ2-1|TRBV6-4|TRBD2|-
TGTGCCAGCAGTGAAGACGGGGGGGCCCCCAATGAGCAGTTCTTC
CASSEDGGAPNEQFF
>TRBJ2-5|TRBV7-2|TRBD1|-
TGTGCCAGCAGCTTAAGAGTAGGGGGCCGAGGAGAGACCCAGTACTTC
CASSLRVGGRGETQYF
>TRBJ2-7|TRBV5-8|-|-
TGTGCCAGCAGCTCTCCAAACCGGGACTACGAGCAGTACTTC
CASSSPNRDYEQYF
>TRBJ1-1|TRBV2|-|-
TGTGCCAGCAGGCCGACGGGGACTGAAGCTTTCTTT
CASRPTGTEAFF
>TRBJ2-7|TRBV6-5|TRBD1|-
TGTGCCAGCAGTTACGCGGGGACAGGGATGGCCTACGAGCAGTACTTC
CASSYAGTGMAYEQYF
>TRBJ2-6|TRBV4-1|-|-
TGCGCCAGCAGCCTATCAGGATCCACATCTGGGGCCAACGTCCTGACTTTC
CASSLSGSTSGANVLTF
>TRBJ2-1|TRBV27|-|-
TGTGCCAGCAGTTTCCGGTTTATCGCCGATGAGCAGTTCTTC
CASSFRFIADEQFF
>TRBJ2-1|TRBV5-6|TRBD2|-
TGTGCCAGCAGCGATTTTTGGTCTAGCGGGGGGGATGGCTACAATGAGCAGTTCTTC
CASSDFWSSGGDGYNEQFF
>TRBJ2-7|TRBV7-2|TRBD1|-
TGTGCCAGCAGCTTAAGGGACAGCTACTCCTACGAGCAGTACTTC
CASSLRDSYSYEQYF
>TRBJ2-5|TRBV4-1|-|-
TGCGCCAGCAGCCAAGGGAGAACCGGGGACCAGTACTTC
CASSQGRTGDQYF
>TRBJ1-1|TRBV7-2|-|few
TGTGCCAGCAGCTTAGGGGGCGCGCACACTGAAGCTTTCTTT
CASSLGGAHTEAFF